Below are 7 T cell receptor beta chains sequenced from a single sample in a study of type 1 regulatory T cells. Using its own MiXCR run on the reads, TCRdb lists one record per CDR3 protein. This sample has roughly 46,000 distinct CDR3 sequences; over 9% occur once, and the top ten carry 6.5% to 9%. Their cognate antigens are unknown. Sequences were obtained from cultured non-Tr1 T cells, either the whole culture or a sorted T cell fraction (not recorded which). These receptor sequences come from a human donor in good health.

The chain links TRBV9 to TRBJ1-6; tentatively, D is TRBD1 (5 bases). This CDR3 has 17 amino acids. In germline, CDR1 is SGDLS, CDR2 YYNGEE. The V end was cut by 3 bases, the J end by 0 bases, with 13 bases between. In DNA form, the CDR3 reads TGTGCCAGCAGCGCCCAAGAGGGGAGCTCCTATAATTCACCCCTCCACTTT. Amino acid sequence: CASSAQEGSSYNSPLHF.

The J gene is TRBJ1-2, the V gene TRBV29-1; D is undetermined. V was shortened by 3 bases and J by 6 bases, with 8 bases between the two germline ends. CDR3 length: 11 amino acids. Germline assignment: CDR1 SQVTM and CDR2 ANQGSEA. CDR3 sequence (DNA): TGCAGCGTTGAGGGATTAGATGGCTACACCTTC. Protein: CSVEGLDGYTF.

The rearrangement links TRBV12-3 or TRBV12-4 to TRBJ2-5; 10 nucleotides line up with TRBD2. V lost 8 bases and J lost 5; bases outside the gene matches: 11. This CDR3 has 15 residues. The CDR3 DNA reads as TGTGCCAGCGCACCTAGCGGGAGAGGTTCGGAGACCCAGTACTTC. As protein: CASAPSGRGSETQYF.

This clonotype has at least ten counts. The V call is TRBV18, the J call TRBJ1-6, with D possibly matching TRBD1 (5 bases). The germline CDR1 and CDR2 sequences are KGHSH and LQKENI. Trimming left V 3 bases short and J 8 bases short, with 11 bases between. The CDR3 contains 14 residues. The CDR3 loop is CASSPGRGDSPLHF. In nucleotides, the CDR3 is TGTGCCAGCTCACCCGGACGGGGGGATTCACCCCTCCACTTT.

This clonotype was detected many times. The chain couples TRBV5-1 to TRBJ1-1, with 9 bases lining up with TRBD1. Germline V gene data show CDR1 as SGHRS and CDR2 as YFSETQ. This CDR3 comprises 17 residues. V dropped 4 bases and J dropped 2; count of bases not matched to a gene: 12. The DNA of the CDR3 is TGCGCCAGCAGCCTTACTAGGACAGGGGCCTCAAACACTGAAGCTTTCTTT. This encodes CASSLTRTGASNTEAFF.

This clonotype was counted once. It may be a read error: a sequence one base away is much more abundant. V is TRBV20-1 and J is TRBJ2-3; D possibly corresponds to TRBD1 (6 bases). The germline CDR1 and CDR2 sequences are DFQATT and SNEGSKA (reference sequence). CDR3 size: 13 residues. DNA of the CDR3: TGCAGTGCTACGACAGGCTGGACAGATACGCGGTATTTT. This codes for CSATTGWTDTRYF.

This clonotype was counted many times. The J gene is TRBJ2-5, the V gene TRBV6-2 or TRBV6-3; D may be TRBD1 or TRBD2 (5 bases each). From germline, CDR1 is MNHEY and CDR2 SVGEGT. Trimming pared 6 bases from V and 4 bases from J, leaving 9 bases between. The CDR3 is made up of 12 amino acids. The CDR3 is CASRWDGETQYF. In DNA, the CDR3 is TGTGCCAGCAGGTGGGACGGAGAGACCCAGTACTTC.